This T cell receptor beta chain was profiled in a study of blood T cell repertoires in COVID-19. The germline CDR1 and CDR2 sequences are MRHNA and SNTAGT. J lost 4 bases, V lost 6 bases, and 3 bases had no gene match. This CDR3 contains 14 residues. Produced via immunoSEQ multiplex PCR; TCRdb's table is partial and in-frame only. The sample carries about 170,000 clones, around 83% recorded once. Membership in each cohort depended on participant-reported clinical history. The sequencing sample was made of PBMCs or T cells enriched from blood (not recorded which). This TCR was sampled from a man in his fifties or sixties who had recovered from COVID-19. This chain joins TRBV6-4 and TRBJ2-2, with 9 bases aligning to TRBD1. The CDR3 DNA reads TGTGCCAGCAGGGGACAGGGTCTCACCGGGGAGCTGTTTTTT. Protein: CASRGQGLTGELFF.